These 22 T cell receptor beta chains share one sample of origin, sequenced in a study of CD8+ T cells in alopecia areata. Following RNA extraction, reverse transcription yielded cDNA that acted as the sequencing template. Only in-frame clones appear in the TCRdb table, and some are missing; sequencing was by immunoSEQ multiplex PCR. Altogether roughly 110,000 clones were found in the sample, and no singletons occur. The source material was lesional skin. Source of these receptors: a C3H/HeJ mouse with alopecia areata. The strain's MHC haplotype is H2-k.

This clone was seen more than once but under ten times. Germline and genes: mouse. The read is 4 residues too short to cover the CDR3 end, so that end is filled in from the germline J gene. This chain joins TRBV19 and TRBJ2-2; 7 bases map to TRBD1. Unmatched junction bases numbered 5, after V lost 4 bases and J lost 2 bases. This CDR3 contains 15 residues. CDR1 and CDR2 from the germline V gene are FNHDT and SITEND (reference sequence). The CDR3 loop reads CASSRRGRNTGQLYF. CDR3 DNA (partial): TGTGCCAGCAGTCGCAGGGGGAGGAACACCGGG.

In this sample, this clone turned up a few times. TCRdb's protein sequence differs at residue 13 from the translated DNA; the protein presented here follows the DNA. The gene symbols are mouse symbols. The CDR3 is cut off 3 residues early in the read; its end comes from the germline J gene. V gene TRBV13-3 combines with J gene TRBJ1-6; 9 bases map to TRBD1. TRBJ1-6 is marked as an open reading frame, function uncertain. The CDR3 covers 16 residues. The ends lost 2 bases at V and 7 bases at J; junction bases unmatched: 7. Germline CDR1 and CDR2: NNHDY and SYVADS. The sequenced CDR3 bases are TGTGCCAGCAGTGAGGCACAGGGGGCCCCAAATTCGCCC. Protein sequence: CASSEAQGAPNSP. Given in full, the CDR3 is CASSEAQGAPNSPLYF.

This clone was observed many times. The gene symbols are mouse symbols. The read terminates 4 residues ahead of where the CDR3 ends, so the germline J gene completes it. The same CDR3 can be traced to other DNA sequences in this sample. V gene TRBV13-3 combines with J gene TRBJ2-1; D perhaps matches TRBD2 (6 bases). Per the germline V gene, CDR1 is NNHDY and CDR2 is SYVADS. The CDR3 has 15 amino acids. The ends were cut back, 3 bases at V and 0 bases at J, with 10 bases in the middle. The chain's CDR3 is CASSAWDSNYAEQFF. The covered CDR3 bases are TGTGCCAGCAGTGCCTGGGACTCTAACTATGCT.

Notes on this clone: Each gene name is a mouse one. The sequence runs out 4 residues before the end of the CDR3; the remainder is reconstructed from the germline J gene. The chain recombines TRBV13-3 with TRBJ2-3; 10 nucleotides line up with TRBD2. Germline CDR1 is NNHDY and CDR2 is SYVADS. V dropped 6 bases and J dropped 1; count of bases not matched to a gene: 8. The CDR3 runs to 16 residues. Incomplete CDR3 DNA: TGTGCCAGCACCGTCCATGACTGGGGGGGTGCAGAA. Translated: CASTVHDWGGAE. The CDR3 in its entirety is CASTVHDWGGAETLYF.

This clone appeared a few times. The genes are named according to mouse. Sequencing ends 4 residues short of the CDR3 end; the germline J gene provides the rest. The chain couples TRBV17 to TRBJ2-4; 10 bases are a match to TRBD2. J lost 1 base, V lost 0 bases, and 7 bases had no gene match. CDR1 and CDR2 (germline): MNHDT, YYDKIL. CDR3 length: 18 residues. The part of the CDR3 DNA that was read is TGTGCTAGCAGTAGAGAATTAGGACTGGGGGATTGTCAAAAC. Its translation: CASSRELGLGDCQN. The CDR3 as a whole reads CASSRELGLGDCQNTLYF.

This clone was found many times. Gene names denote mouse genes. The read terminates 4 residues ahead of where the CDR3 ends, so the germline J gene completes it. V usage is TRBV13-3 and J usage is TRBJ2-2, with TRBD1 as a possible D gene (5 bases). The CDR3 has 15 residues. V gave up 0 bases and J gave up 2 bases, with 8 bases separating them. The germline gives CDR1 NNHDY, CDR2 SYVADS. This chain's CDR3 is CASSDEGRNTGQLYF. Incomplete CDR3 DNA: TGTGCCAGCAGTGATGAGGGGAGGAACACCGGG. The full variable domain, its missing parts supplied by reference TRBV13-3 and TRBJ2-2, is EAAVTQSPRSKVAVTGGKVTLSCHQTNNHDYMYWYRQDTGHGLRLIHYSYVADSTEKGDIPDGYKASRPSQENFSLILELASLSQTAVYFCASSDEGRNTGQLYFGEGSKLTVL.

A word on this clone: Mouse gene names apply. The read finishes 4 residues shy of the CDR3 end, and the germline J gene is used to complete it. The chain is built from TRBV13-3 and TRBJ2-5; D remains unclear. CDR1 NNHDY and CDR2 SYVADS come from the germline V gene. This CDR3 region has 14 residues. The CDR3 loop reads CASSDRPGRDTQYF. Incomplete CDR3 DNA: TGTGCCAGCAGTGATCGCCCTGGAAGAGAC.

A note on this clone: Germline and genes here are mouse. The CDR3 extends 4 residues past the end of the read, so its final part is completed from the germline J gene. This chain joins TRBV13-3 and TRBJ2-2; TRBD1 agrees at 9 bases. V was pared by 1 base and J by 3 bases, with 4 bases of the junction left unmatched. This CDR3 spans 16 amino acids. CDR1 and CDR2 (germline): NNHDY, SYVADS. The CDR3 bases that were read are TGTGCCAGCAGTGATACAGGGGGCGGGCACACCGGG. Translating it yields CASSDTGGGHTG. The full CDR3 sequence reads CASSDTGGGHTGQLYF.

This clone was seen ten or more times. The genes are named according to mouse. The read terminates 4 residues before the CDR3 end, so the remaining end is supplied by the germline J gene. The chain carries TRBV13-3 and TRBJ2-3, with 9 bases aligning to TRBD1. CDR1 and CDR2 (germline): NNHDY, SYVADS. Unmatched junction bases numbered 3, after V lost 9 bases and J lost 4 bases. This CDR3 has 12 residues. The part of the CDR3 DNA that was read is TGTGCCACCGGACAGGGGACAGAA. Its protein is CATGQGTE. The whole CDR3 sequence reads CATGQGTETLYF.

A remark on this clone: Mouse gene names apply. Read sequence stops 4 residues before the CDR3 end, and the germline J gene provides the missing end. The chain links TRBV19 to TRBJ2-7; the D gene is possibly TRBD1 (5 bases). V lost 4 bases, J lost 3 bases, and 8 bases lay in between. The CDR3 is 12 amino acids. Germline V gene sequence: CDR1 FNHDT, CDR2 SITEND (reference sequence). Incomplete CDR3 DNA: TGTGCCAGCAGTGATCAGGGCTAT. As protein: CASSDQGY. The whole CDR3 reads CASSDQGYEQYF.

This clone was seen only a few times. The genes and germline here are from mouse. From the germline J gene comes the end of the CDR3, since the read stops 4 residues before it. The rearrangement links TRBV31 to TRBJ2-3, with 7 bases lining up with TRBD2. The CDR3 consists of 15 residues. V gave up 2 bases and J gave up 0 bases; unmatched junction bases: 5. Looked up from germline, CDR1 is GKSSPN and CDR2 is SITVG. The covered CDR3 bases are TGTGCCTGGAGTAGAACTGGGGATAGTGCAGAA. Amino acid sequence: CAWSRTGDSAE. The entire CDR3 sequence reads CAWSRTGDSAETLYF.

This clone occurred many times. Gene names are mouse gene names. CDR3 sequence: CASSDPWGDYAEQFF. The CDR3 bases that were read are TGTGCCAGCAGTGATCCCTGGGGGGACTATGCT. The chain has TRBV13-3 and TRBJ2-1, with 8 bases that match TRBD2. The CDR3 is cut off 4 residues early in the read; its end comes from the germline J gene. Germline trimming cut 1 base from V and 2 bases from J; bases unmatched to any gene: 2. The CDR3 is 15 amino acids. The germline gives CDR1 NNHDY, CDR2 SYVADS.

This clone was seen more than once but under ten times. The genes and germline here are from mouse. With the read ending 4 residues before the CDR3 end, the germline J gene is used to fill in that end. The chain links TRBV13-2 to TRBJ2-7; TRBD2 might be the D (6 bases). Germline V gene data show CDR1 as NNHNN and CDR2 as SYGAGS (reference sequence). The CDR3 is made up of 13 amino acids. V was cut by 3 bases and J by 3 bases, with 10 bases left in between. CDR3 protein: CASGGDSHYEQYF. CDR3 DNA, as far as it was read: TGTGCCAGCGGTGGGGACTCCCACTAT.

This clone was seen only a few times. Gene and germline names: mouse. The sequenced fragment ends 4 residues before the CDR3 boundary, so the rest is inferred from the germline J gene. This sequence joins TRBV17 and TRBJ2-7; TRBD2 matches at 7 bases. CDR1 is MNHDT and CDR2 is YYDKIL in the germline V gene. Losses at the gene ends were 0 bases for V and 3 bases for J; bases not matched to a gene: 2. This CDR3 is built from 14 residues. CDR3 region: CASSRDLGVYEQYF. The covered CDR3 bases are TGTGCTAGCAGTAGAGATCTGGGGGTCTAT.

As to this clone: Mouse germline and gene names are used. The sequence runs out 4 residues before the end of the CDR3; the remainder is reconstructed from the germline J gene. The chain has TRBV13-3 and TRBJ1-2; a weak D match, TRBD1 (6 bases). Germline CDR1 NNHDY, CDR2 SYVADS. CDR3 length equals 14 residues. Trimming took off 1 base at V and 4 bases at J, with 11 bases between the two ends. CDR3 in amino acids: CASSDPRGGSDYTF. The sequenced CDR3 bases are TGTGCCAGCAGTGATCCCAGGGGTGGCTCC.

This clone appeared a few times. Germline and genes: mouse. Read coverage stops 4 residues before the CDR3 terminus; the germline J gene supplies the remainder. The chain uses TRBV13-3 and TRBJ2-1; TRBD1 matches at 10 bases. CDR1 is NNHDY and CDR2 is SYVADS in the germline V gene. V shed 3 bases, J shed 6 bases, and the junction held 6 bases outside the gene matches. The CDR3 totals 15 residues. The chain's CDR3 is CASSGTGTGVAEQFF. The sequenced CDR3 bases are TGTGCCAGCAGTGGAACCGGGACAGGGGTTGCT.

In the case of this clone: Gene names are the mouse ones. The CDR3 is cut off 4 residues early in the read; its end comes from the germline J gene. The gene calls are TRBV16 and TRBJ2-7; D may be TRBD1 (6 bases). The CDR3 has 15 amino acids. Germline V CDR1 and CDR2: SGHSA, FRNQAP. V was pared by 0 bases and J by 0 bases, with 9 bases between. CDR3 sequence: CASSLDGDNSYEQYF. Partial CDR3 DNA: TGTGCAAGCAGCTTAGATGGGGACAACTCCTAT.

A remark on this clone: All gene names here are mouse names. The CDR3 is cut off 4 residues early in the read; its end comes from the germline J gene. The chain employs TRBV19 and TRBJ1-2, with 7 nucleotides matching TRBD1. CDR1 is FNHDT, CDR2 SITEND, per germline (reference sequence). The CDR3 covers 13 residues. Partial CDR3 DNA: TGTGCCAGCAGTATAGCTCGGGACAGC. Its protein product is CASSIARDS. The full CDR3 protein reads CASSIARDSDYTF.

This clone was picked up a small number of times. The gene symbols are mouse symbols. The read ends 4 residues early relative to the CDR3; the germline J gene fills the gap. J is TRBJ2-7 and V is TRBV1; the match to TRBD2 covers 9 bases. Per germline, CDR1 NSQYPW and CDR2 LRSPGD (reference sequence). The J segment lost 2 bases and the V segment lost 3 bases, leaving 5 bases of the junction unmatched. The CDR3 is made up of 15 amino acids. The covered CDR3 bases are TGCACCTGCAGTGCTTTGGACTGGGGCACCTAT. Protein product: CTCSALDWGTY. The entire CDR3 sequence reads CTCSALDWGTYEQYF.

About this clone: DNA and listed protein disagree at residue 14, so the protein shown here was translated from the DNA. Gene names are the mouse ones. Read data end 3 residues before the CDR3 end; the end is taken from the germline J gene. The rearrangement links TRBV19 to TRBJ1-6; TRBD1 is a possible D gene (6 bases). TRBJ1-6 qualifies as an ORF whose function is uncertain. The CDR3 is made up of 17 amino acids. The V end was cut by 1 base, the J end by 5 bases, with 16 bases between. Germline CDR1 and CDR2: FNHDT and SITEND (reference sequence). CDR3 bases read: TGTGCCAGCAGTATAAGCATCCGGCAGGGGAATAATTCGCCC. Encoded protein: CASSISIRQGNNSP. The whole CDR3 sequence reads CASSISIRQGNNSPLYF.

This clone has more than one count but fewer than ten. Mouse germline and gene names are used. The CDR3 extends 4 residues past the end of the read, so its final part is completed from the germline J gene. The chain joins TRBV13-1 to TRBJ2-5; 11 nucleotides match TRBD2. The V gene's germline CDR1 is NSHNY and CDR2 SYGAGN. The CDR3 loop spans 14 amino acids. CDR3 bases read: TGTGCCAGCAGTCCGGGACTGGGGGAAGAC. It translates to CASSPGLGED. The whole CDR3 is CASSPGLGEDTQYF.

Remarks on this clone: The gene names here belong to mouse. The CDR3 extends 4 residues past the end of the read, so its final part is completed from the germline J gene. V and J are TRBV13-3 and TRBJ2-4; TRBD1 matches 9 bases. This CDR3 region has 13 residues. Germline assignment: CDR1 NNHDY and CDR2 SYVADS. CDR3: CASSLDRGNTLYF. The sequenced CDR3 bases are TGTGCCAGCAGTTTGGACAGGGGAAAC.